The present T cell receptor (beta chain) was sequenced within a study of shared clonotypes between healthy human individuals. Study-wide background: Serving as donors were a couple of women and three men, whose ages spanned 18 to 49.

In germline, CDR1 is SEHNR, CDR2 FQNEAQ (reference sequence). V dropped 5 bases and J dropped 8 bases, with 9 bases sitting between them. CDR3 length: 12 residues. CD8 cells regarded as naive lacked CD45RO, were positively chosen for CCR7, and omitted terminally differentiated effector memory CD45RA+ cells. Comments on this clone: The antigen remains undetermined.

Study conclusions and caveats: Limitation of the genetic and exposure-history diversity represented came from the few donors. Despite large depth, rarefaction showed incomplete sorted-subset sequencing.

Original processing methods: There were no quality scores in the junction-only immunoSEQ sequences, so filtering differed. Here immunoSEQ multiplex PCR was the method, and the copy in TCRdb shows in-frame clones only, minus some. That table is the source of V, J and clone size, and D and trimming were worked out from the DNA. This table has 1.5 million to 2.5 million clones, around 96% appearing once. The TCR was taken from a man younger than 35 in good health. The chain joins TRBV7-9 to TRBJ1-4; no reliable D call. The source material was naive CD8+ T cells sorted from blood. CDR3 protein: CASSPVGEKLFF. DNA of the CDR3: TGTGCCAGCAGCCCTGTAGGGGAAAAACTGTTTTTT.